This TCR beta chain comes out of a study of cytomegalovirus exposure and HLA in healthy donors. Study-wide context: The 90 to 150 validation repertoires used a platform that matched the one used for the approximately 610 first-cohort repertoires, as a later analysis reported.

Study results and caveats: CMV antigen specificity of a few CMV-associated chains was confirmed in vitro. Despite most TCR sequences being rare, some public TCRs occurred in many donors.

Assay: immunoSEQ multiplex PCR; the TCRdb copy retains only in-frame clones and omits some. The data hold 160,000 or so clones, with more than 75% observed a single time. On this clone itself: Its specificity is unknown.

Germline-derived CDR1 and CDR2 are SGHDT and YYEEEE. The junction had 10 bases not matched to a gene; V was cut back by 5 bases and J by 2 bases. This CDR3 region has 16 residues. The chain is built from TRBV5-6 and TRBJ2-3, with 8 nucleotides matching TRBD2. The source of this sequence is a young man in good health and CMV-seropositive. Sequences were obtained from PBMCs. The CDR3: CASRSGGALVTDTQYF. In DNA form, the CDR3 reads TGTGCCAGCAGATCCGGGGGGGCCCTCGTCACAGATACGCAGTATTTT.